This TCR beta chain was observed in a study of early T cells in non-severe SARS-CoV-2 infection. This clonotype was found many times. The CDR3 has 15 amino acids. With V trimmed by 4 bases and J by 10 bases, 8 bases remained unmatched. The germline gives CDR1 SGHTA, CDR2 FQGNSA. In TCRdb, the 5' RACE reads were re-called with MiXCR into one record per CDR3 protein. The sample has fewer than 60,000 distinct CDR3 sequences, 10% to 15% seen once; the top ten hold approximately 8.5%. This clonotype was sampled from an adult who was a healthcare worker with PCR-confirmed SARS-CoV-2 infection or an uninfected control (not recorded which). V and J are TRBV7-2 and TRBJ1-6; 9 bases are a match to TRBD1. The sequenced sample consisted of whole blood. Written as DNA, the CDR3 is TGTGCCAGCAGCTCCACAGGGGGCGCCCGGTCACCCCTCCACTTT. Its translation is CASSSTGGARSPLHF.